This T cell receptor (beta chain) was obtained from a study of OX40 agonist ivuxolimab in advanced cancers. Turning to the study itself: Ivuxolimab, which is an agonistic anti-OX40 (CD134) antibody, was administered to the patients.

Trimming left V 6 bases short and J 4 bases short, with 12 bases between. Germline loops: CDR1 MNHNY, CDR2 SVGAGI (reference sequence). CDR3 length equals 13 residues. TCRdb's copy holds only in-frame clones and misses some; the assay was immunoSEQ multiplex PCR. The sample lists nearly 80,000 clones; about 90% were seen once. The receptor was derived from an adult with an advanced solid tumor such as melanoma, head and neck, liver or kidney cancer. The source material was CD4+ or CD8+ T cells sorted from blood, sampled in a trial of the OX40 agonist ivuxolimab. V usage is TRBV6-6 and J usage is TRBJ1-2, with TRBD1 as a possible D gene (6 bases). The CDR3 spells CASRSDRTYGYTF. In DNA, the CDR3 is TGTGCCAGCAGATCGGACAGAACCTATGGCTACACCTTC.